This T cell receptor (beta chain) originates from a study of blood T cell repertoires in COVID-19. The wider study: From the United States, Italy and Spain came samples of acute and convalescent COVID-19.

Original processing notes: For nucleated cells, counts were estimated from reference gene primer amplification. This table comes from immunoSEQ multiplex PCR, and its TCRdb copy is limited to in-frame clones, with some not included. The D gene and trimming were derived from the DNA, and the V and J assignments and clone size from that table. Among some 210,000 clones listed, more than 75% were seen once. Trimming cost V 3 bases and J 0 bases, with 10 bases left between them. The CDR3 has 14 amino acids. Germline V gene sequence: CDR1 SGHRS, CDR2 YFSETQ. The chain carries TRBV5-1 and TRBJ2-7; TRBD2 might be the D (6 bases). The sequenced material came from PBMCs or T cells enriched from blood (not recorded which). This sequence was found in a man aged 30 to 45 with acute COVID-19. CDR3 in amino acids: CASSWDFYSYEQYF. Here the CDR3 DNA reads TGCGCCAGCAGCTGGGACTTTTACTCCTACGAGCAGTACTTC.